This TCR beta chain was obtained from a study of cytomegalovirus exposure and HLA in healthy donors. CDR1 is MNHEY, CDR2 SMNVEV, per germline (reference sequence). The CDR3 length is 13 residues. Trimming took 3 bases from V and 12 from J, leaving 12 bases between them. In the PCR, 60 Vbeta and 13 Jbeta primers were used. The data were produced by immunoSEQ multiplex PCR, yet TCRdb's version contains in-frame clones alone and is incomplete. The sample has 130,000 or so clones, approximately 77% seen once. The J gene is TRBJ1-6, the V gene TRBV27; possible D gene TRBD1, 6 bases. The clonotype comes from a woman between 40 and 50 years old in good health and CMV-seronegative. Sequencing input: PBMCs. In DNA, the CDR3 is TGTGCCAGCAGTTTGGAGCCAGGGGTACCCCTCCACTTT. It codes for CASSLEPGVPLHF.